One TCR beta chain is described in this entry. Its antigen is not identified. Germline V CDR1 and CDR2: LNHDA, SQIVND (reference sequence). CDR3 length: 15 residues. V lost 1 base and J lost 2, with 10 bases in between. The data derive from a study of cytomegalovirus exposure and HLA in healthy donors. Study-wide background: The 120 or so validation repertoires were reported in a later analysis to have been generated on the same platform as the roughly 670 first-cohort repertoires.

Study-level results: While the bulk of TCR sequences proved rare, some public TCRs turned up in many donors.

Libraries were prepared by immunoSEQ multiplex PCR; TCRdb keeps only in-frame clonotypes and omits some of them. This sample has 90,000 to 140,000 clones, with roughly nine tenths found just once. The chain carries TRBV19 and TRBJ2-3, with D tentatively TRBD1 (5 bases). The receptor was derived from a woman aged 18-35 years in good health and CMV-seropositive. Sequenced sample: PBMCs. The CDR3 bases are TGTGCCAGTAGTATAGTTGGGGCTTCCACAGATACGCAGTATTTT. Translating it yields CASSIVGASTDTQYF.